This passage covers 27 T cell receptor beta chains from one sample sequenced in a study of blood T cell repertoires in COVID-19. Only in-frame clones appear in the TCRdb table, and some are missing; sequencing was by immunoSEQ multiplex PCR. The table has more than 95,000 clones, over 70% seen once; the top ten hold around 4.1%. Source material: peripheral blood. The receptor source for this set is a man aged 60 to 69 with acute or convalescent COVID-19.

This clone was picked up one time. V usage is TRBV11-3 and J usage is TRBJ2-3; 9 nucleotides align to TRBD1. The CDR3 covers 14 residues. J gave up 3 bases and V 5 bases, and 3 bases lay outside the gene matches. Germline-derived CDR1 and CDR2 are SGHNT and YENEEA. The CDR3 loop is CASSPGQGTDTQYF. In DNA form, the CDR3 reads TGTGCCAGCAGCCCCGGACAGGGGACAGATACGCAGTATTTT.

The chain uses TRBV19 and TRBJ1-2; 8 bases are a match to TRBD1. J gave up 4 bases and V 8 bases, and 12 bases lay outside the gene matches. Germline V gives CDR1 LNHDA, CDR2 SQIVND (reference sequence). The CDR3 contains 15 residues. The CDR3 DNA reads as TGTGCCAGTGGTGAACGTAAGACAGGGGCCTATGGCTACACCTTC. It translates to CASGERKTGAYGYTF.

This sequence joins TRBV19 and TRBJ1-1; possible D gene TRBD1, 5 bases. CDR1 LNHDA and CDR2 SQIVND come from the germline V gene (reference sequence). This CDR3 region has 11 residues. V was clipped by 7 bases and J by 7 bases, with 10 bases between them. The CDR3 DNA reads TGTGCCAGTACCTGGGGCGGTGAAGCTTTCTTT. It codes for CASTWGGEAFF.

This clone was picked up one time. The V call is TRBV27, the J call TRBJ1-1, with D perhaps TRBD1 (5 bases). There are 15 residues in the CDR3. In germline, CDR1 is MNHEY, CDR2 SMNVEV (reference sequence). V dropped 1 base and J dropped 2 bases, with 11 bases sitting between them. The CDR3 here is CASSLLGTQNTEAFF. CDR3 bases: TGTGCCAGCAGTTTATTGGGGACTCAAAACACTGAAGCTTTCTTT.

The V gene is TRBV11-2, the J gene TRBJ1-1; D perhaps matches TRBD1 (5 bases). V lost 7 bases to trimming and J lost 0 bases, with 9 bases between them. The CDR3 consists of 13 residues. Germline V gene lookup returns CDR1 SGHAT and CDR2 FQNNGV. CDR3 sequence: CASTPGMNTEAFF. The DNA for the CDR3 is TGTGCCAGCACTCCAGGGATGAACACTGAAGCTTTCTTT.

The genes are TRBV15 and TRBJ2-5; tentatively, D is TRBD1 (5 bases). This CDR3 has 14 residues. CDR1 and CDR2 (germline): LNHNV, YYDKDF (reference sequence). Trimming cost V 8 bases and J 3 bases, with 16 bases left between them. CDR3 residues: CATAGMASKETQYF. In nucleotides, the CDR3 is TGTGCCACCGCAGGGATGGCGAGCAAAGAGACCCAGTACTTC. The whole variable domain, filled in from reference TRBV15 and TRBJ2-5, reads DAMVIQNPRYQVTQFGKPVTLSCSQTLNHNVMYWYQQKSSQAPKLLFHYYDKDFNNEADTPDNFQSRRPNTSFCFLDIRSPGLGDTAMYLCATAGMASKETQYFGPGTRLLVL.

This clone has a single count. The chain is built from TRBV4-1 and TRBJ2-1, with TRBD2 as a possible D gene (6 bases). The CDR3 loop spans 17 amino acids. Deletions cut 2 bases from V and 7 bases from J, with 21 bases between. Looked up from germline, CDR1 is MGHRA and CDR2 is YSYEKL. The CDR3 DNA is TGCGCCAGCAGCCAACCCTCTCTTAGCGGCATCGGGAATGAGCAGTTCTTC. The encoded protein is CASSQPSLSGIGNEQFF.

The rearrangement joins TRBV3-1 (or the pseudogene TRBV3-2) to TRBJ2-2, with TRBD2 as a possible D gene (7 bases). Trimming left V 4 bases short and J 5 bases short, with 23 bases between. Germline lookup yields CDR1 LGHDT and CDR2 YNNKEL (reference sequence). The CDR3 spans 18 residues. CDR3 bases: TGTGCCAGCAGCCCCCGTGGGGGGGGCGCTTCTGCTACCGGGGAGCTGTTTTTT. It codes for CASSPRGGGASATGELFF.

DNA for the CDR3: TGTGCCAGCAGTCGGACTAGCGGGAGTGGGACAGATACGCAGTATTTT. Encoded protein: CASSRTSGSGTDTQYF. The J gene is TRBJ2-3, the V gene TRBV3-1 (or the pseudogene TRBV3-2); 13 nucleotides agree with TRBD2. The CDR3 length is 16 residues. The trim removed 6 bases at V and 3 bases at J, leaving 6 bases unmatched. Germline assignment: CDR1 LGHDT and CDR2 YNNKEL (reference sequence).

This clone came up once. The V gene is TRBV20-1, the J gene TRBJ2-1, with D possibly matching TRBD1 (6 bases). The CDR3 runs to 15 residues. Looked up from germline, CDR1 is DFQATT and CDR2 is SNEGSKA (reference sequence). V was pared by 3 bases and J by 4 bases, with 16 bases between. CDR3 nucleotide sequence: TGCAGTGCTAGTTCCATTCCAGGGGCTTACAATGAGCAGTTCTTC. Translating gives CSASSIPGAYNEQFF.

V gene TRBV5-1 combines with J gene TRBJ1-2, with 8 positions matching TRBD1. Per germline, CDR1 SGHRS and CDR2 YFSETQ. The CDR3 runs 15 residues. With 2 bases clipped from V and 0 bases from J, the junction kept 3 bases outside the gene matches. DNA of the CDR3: TGCGCCAGCAGCTTCGGACAGGGAGCTAACTATGGCTACACCTTC. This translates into CASSFGQGANYGYTF.

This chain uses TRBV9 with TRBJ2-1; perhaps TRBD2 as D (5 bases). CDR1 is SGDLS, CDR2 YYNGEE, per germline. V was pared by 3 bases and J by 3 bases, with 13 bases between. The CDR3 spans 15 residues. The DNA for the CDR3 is TGTGCCAGCAGCGAGACATCGGAGGACTACAATGAGCAGTTCTTC. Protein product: CASSETSEDYNEQFF.

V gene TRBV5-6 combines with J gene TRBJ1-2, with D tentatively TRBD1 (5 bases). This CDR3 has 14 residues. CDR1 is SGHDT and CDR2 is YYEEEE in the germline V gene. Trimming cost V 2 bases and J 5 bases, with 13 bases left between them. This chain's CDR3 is CASSLERQSYGYTF. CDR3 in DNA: TGTGCCAGCAGCTTAGAGAGACAGTCGTATGGCTACACCTTC.

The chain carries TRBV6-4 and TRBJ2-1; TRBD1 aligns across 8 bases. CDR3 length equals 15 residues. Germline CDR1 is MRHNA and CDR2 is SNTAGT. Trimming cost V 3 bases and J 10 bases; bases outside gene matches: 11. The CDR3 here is CASSEGTDREREQFF. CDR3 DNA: TGTGCCAGCAGTGAAGGAACGGACAGGGAGAGGGAGCAGTTCTTC.

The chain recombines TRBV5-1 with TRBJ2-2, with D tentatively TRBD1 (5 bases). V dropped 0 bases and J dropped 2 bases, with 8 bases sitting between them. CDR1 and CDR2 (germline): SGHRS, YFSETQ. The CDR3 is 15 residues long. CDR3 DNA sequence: TGCGCCAGCAGCTTGGACAGGACAAACACCGGGGAGCTGTTTTTT. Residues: CASSLDRTNTGELFF.

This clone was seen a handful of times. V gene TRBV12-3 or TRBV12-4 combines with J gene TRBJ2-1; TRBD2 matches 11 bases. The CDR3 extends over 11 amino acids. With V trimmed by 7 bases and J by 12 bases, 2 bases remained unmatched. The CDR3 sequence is CASTLAGGQFF. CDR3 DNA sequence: TGTGCCAGCACCCTAGCGGGGGGGCAGTTCTTC.

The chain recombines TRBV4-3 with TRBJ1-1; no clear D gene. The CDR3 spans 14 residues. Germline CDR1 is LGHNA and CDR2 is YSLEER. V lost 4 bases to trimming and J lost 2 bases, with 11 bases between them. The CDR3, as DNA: TGCGCCAGCAGCCCGAGGGTACTTAACACTGAAGCTTTCTTT. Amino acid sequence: CASSPRVLNTEAFF.

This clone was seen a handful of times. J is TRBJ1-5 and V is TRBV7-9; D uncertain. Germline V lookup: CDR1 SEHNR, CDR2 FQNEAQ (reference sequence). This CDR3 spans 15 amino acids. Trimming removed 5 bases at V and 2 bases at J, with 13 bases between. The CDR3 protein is CASSEEGGGNQPQHF. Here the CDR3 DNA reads TGTGCCAGCAGCGAGGAGGGTGGAGGCAATCAGCCCCAGCATTTT.

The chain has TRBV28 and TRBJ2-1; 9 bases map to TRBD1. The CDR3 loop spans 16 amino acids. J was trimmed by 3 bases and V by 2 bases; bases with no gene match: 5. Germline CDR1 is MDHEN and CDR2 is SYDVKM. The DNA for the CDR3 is TGTGCCAGCAGTTTACCAGGGACAGGGAACTACAATGAGCAGTTCTTC. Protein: CASSLPGTGNYNEQFF.

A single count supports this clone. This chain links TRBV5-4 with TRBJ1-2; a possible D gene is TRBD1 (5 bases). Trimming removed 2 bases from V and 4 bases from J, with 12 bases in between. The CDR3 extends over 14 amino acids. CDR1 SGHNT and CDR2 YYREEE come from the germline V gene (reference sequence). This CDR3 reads CASSLDSGVYGYTF. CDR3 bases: TGTGCCAGCAGCTTAGACAGCGGGGTCTATGGCTACACCTTC.

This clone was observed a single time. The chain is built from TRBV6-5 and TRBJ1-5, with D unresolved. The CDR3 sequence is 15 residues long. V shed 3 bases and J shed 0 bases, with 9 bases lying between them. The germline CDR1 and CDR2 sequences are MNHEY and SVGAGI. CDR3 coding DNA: TGTGCCAGCAGTTATAGACTGGATAGCAATCAGCCCCAGCATTTT. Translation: CASSYRLDSNQPQHF.

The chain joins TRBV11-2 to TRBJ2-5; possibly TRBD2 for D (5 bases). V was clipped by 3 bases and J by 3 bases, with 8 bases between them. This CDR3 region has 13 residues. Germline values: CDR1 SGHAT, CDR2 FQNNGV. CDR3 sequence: CASSFSGEETQYF. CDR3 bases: TGTGCCAGCAGCTTTTCCGGGGAAGAGACCCAGTACTTC. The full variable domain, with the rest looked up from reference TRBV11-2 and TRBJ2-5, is EAGVAQSPRYKIIEKRQSVAFWCNPISGHATLYWYQQILGQGPKLLIQFQNNGVVDDSQLPKDRFSAERLKGVDSTLKIQPAKLEDSAVYLCASSFSGEETQYFGPGTRLLVL.

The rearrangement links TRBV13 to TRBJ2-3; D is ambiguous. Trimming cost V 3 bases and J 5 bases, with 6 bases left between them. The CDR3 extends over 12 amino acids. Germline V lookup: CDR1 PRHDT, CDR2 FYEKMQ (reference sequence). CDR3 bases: TGTGCCAGCAGCTTGGCCCAAGATACGCAGTATTTT. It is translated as CASSLAQDTQYF.

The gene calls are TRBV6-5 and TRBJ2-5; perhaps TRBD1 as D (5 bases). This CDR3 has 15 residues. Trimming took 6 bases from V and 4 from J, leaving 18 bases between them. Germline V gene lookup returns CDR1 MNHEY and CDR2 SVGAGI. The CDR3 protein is CASSLRDSRRETQYF. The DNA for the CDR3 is TGTGCCAGCAGCCTACGCGACAGTCGGAGAGAGACCCAGTACTTC.

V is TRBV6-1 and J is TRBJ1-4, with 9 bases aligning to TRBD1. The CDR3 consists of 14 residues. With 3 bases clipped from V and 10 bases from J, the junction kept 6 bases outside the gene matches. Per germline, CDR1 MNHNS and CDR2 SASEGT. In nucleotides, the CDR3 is TGTGCCAGCAGTGATACGACAGGGGGGGGAAAACTGTTTTTT. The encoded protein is CASSDTTGGGKLFF.

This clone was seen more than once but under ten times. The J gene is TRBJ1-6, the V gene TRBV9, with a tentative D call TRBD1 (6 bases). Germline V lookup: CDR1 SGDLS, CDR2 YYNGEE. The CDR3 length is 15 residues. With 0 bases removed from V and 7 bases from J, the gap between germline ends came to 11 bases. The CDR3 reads CASSVDWTENSPLHF. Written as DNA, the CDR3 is TGTGCCAGCAGCGTAGATTGGACAGAGAATTCACCCCTCCACTTT.

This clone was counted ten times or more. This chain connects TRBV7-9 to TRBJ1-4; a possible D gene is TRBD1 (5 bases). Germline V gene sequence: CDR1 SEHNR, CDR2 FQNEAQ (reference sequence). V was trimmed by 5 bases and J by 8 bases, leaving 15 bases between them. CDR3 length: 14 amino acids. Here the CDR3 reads CASSPGGTWEKLFF. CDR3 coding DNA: TGTGCCAGCAGCCCTGGGGGGACGTGGGAAAAACTGTTTTTT.